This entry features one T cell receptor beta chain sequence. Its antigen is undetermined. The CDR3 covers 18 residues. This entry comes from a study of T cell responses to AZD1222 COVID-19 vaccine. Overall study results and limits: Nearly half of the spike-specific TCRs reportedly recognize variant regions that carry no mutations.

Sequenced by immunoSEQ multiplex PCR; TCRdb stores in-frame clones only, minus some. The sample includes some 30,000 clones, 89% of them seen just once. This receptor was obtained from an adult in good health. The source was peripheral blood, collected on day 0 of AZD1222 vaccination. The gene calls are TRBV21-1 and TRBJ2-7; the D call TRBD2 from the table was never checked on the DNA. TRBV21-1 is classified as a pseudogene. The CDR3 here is CASSQAGLAAGPSYEQYF. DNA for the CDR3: TGTGCCAGCAGCCAAGCAGGCCTGGCGGCGGGACCCTCCTACGAGCAGTACTTC.